The clone carrying this T cell receptor (beta chain) came up a few times. V lost 1 base to trimming and J lost 0 bases, with 8 bases between them. This CDR3 region has 16 residues. Germline V lookup: CDR1 KGHDR, CDR2 SFDVKD. This entry belongs to a study of blood T cell repertoires in COVID-19. Study summary: Acute and convalescent COVID-19 specimens originated in the United States, Italy and Spain.

Original processing notes: Nucleated cell counts were estimated from reference gene primer amplification. Generated by immunoSEQ multiplex PCR, the TCRdb table keeps only in-frame clones and is missing some. V, J and clone size are taken as reported in that table, and D and trimming were inferred from the DNA itself. The data show roughly 290,000 clones, 90% seen once. Seattle patient enrollment occurred during active infection, with longitudinal follow-up thereafter. V and J are TRBV24-1 and TRBJ2-2; D is possibly TRBD2 (6 bases). This receptor was obtained from a woman aged 25 to 39 with COVID-19, enrolled during active disease. Material: peripheral blood. CDR3 in amino acids: CATSDFSGANTGELFF. For the CDR3, the DNA is TGTGCCACCAGTGATTTTTCGGGGGCGAACACCGGGGAGCTGTTTTTT.